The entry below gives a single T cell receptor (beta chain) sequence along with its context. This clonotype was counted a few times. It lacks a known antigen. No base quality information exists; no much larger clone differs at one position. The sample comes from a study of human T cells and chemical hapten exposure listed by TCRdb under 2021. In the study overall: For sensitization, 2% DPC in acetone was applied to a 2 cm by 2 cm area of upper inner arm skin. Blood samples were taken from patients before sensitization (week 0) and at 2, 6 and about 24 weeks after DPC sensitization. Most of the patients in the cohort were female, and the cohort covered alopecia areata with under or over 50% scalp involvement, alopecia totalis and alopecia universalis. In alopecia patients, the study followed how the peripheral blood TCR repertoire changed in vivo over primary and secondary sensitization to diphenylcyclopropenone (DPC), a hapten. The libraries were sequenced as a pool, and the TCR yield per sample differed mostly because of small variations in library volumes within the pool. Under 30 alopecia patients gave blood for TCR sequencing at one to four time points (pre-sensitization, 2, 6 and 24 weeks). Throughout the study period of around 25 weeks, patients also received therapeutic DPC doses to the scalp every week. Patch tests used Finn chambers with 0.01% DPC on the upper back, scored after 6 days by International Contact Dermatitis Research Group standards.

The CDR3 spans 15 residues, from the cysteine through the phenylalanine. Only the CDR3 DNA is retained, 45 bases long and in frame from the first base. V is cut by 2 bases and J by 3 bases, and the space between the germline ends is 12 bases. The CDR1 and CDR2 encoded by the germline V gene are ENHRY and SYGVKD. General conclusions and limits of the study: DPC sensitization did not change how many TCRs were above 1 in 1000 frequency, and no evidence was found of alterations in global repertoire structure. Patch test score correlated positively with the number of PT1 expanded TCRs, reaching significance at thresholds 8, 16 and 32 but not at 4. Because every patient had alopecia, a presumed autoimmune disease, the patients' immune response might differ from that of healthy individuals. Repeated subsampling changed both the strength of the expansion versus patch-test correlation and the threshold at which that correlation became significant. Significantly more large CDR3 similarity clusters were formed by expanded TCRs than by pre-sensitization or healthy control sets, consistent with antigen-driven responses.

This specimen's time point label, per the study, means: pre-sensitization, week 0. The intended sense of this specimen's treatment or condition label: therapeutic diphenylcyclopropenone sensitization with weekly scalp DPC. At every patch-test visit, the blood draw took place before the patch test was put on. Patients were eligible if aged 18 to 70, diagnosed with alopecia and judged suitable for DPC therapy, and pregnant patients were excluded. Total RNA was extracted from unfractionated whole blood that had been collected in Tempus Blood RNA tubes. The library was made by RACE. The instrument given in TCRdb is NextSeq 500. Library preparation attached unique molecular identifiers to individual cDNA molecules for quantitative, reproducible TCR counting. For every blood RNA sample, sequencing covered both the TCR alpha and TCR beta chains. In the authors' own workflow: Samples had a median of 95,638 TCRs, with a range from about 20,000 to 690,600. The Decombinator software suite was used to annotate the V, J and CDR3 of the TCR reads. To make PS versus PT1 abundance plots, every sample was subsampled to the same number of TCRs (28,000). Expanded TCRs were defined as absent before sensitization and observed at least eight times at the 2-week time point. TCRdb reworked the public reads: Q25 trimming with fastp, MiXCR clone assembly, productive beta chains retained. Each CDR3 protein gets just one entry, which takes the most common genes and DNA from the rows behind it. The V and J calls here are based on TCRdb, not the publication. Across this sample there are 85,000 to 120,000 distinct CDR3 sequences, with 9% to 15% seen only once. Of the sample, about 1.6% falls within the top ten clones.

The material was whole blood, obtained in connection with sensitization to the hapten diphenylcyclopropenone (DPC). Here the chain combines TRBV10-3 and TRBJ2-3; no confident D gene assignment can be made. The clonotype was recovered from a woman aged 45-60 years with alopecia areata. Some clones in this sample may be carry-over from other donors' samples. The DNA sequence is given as TGTGCCATCAGTGAGCCCGGACGGGTAACAGATACGCAGTATTTT. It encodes CAISEPGRVTDTQYF.